Below, one TCR beta chain is given with its context. The Seattle patients, enrolled during active infection, were followed longitudinally. The data belong to a study of blood T cell repertoires in COVID-19. On the study more broadly: Nucleic acid was either cDNA or gDNA, and it came from T cells, B-cell-depleted T cells, or PBMCs.

How the authors handled the data: Quantification of nucleated cells was approximated via reference gene primer amplification. This table comes from immunoSEQ multiplex PCR, and its TCRdb copy is limited to in-frame clones, with some not included. That table furnishes V, J and clone size, whereas the DNA furnished D and trimming. This sample yields hundreds of thousands of clones, of which about 91% are seen a single time; roughly 12% belongs to the top ten. The V and J ends lost 4 bases and 4 bases, in that order; junction bases with no gene match: 8. From germline, CDR1 is SGHRS and CDR2 YFSETQ. The CDR3 consists of 15 residues.

V usage is TRBV5-1 and J usage is TRBJ1-1; 9 bases fit TRBD1. Sequences were obtained from peripheral blood. This receptor was taken from a woman aged 45-60 years with COVID-19, enrolled during active disease. The CDR3 DNA sequence: TGCGCCAGCAGCAGAAGACAGGGGGGGACCACTGAAGCTTTCTTT. Protein product: CASSRRQGGTTEAFF.